The 20 T cell receptor beta chains given below trace back to one sample, sequenced in a study of CD8+CD57+ T cells in acquired aplastic anemia. Before being chosen for sequencing, patients had shown CD8+CD57+ cell expansion by flow cytometry. The template for TCR beta VDJ and CDR3 sequence profiling was genomic DNA. TCRdb passed the reads through MiXCR, listing each CDR3 protein once. Of under 250,000 distinct CDR3 sequences listed, around three fifths are singletons. Material: sorted CD4+, CD8+, or CD8+CD57+ T cells (not recorded which) from PBMCs. Receptor source: a human donor with aplastic anemia.

The chain employs TRBV7-6 and TRBJ2-5, with 14 bases aligning to TRBD2. The ends lost 8 bases at V and 5 bases at J; junction bases unmatched: 7. The CDR3 totals 15 residues. CDR1 is SGHVS and CDR2 is FNYEAQ in the germline V gene. DNA of the CDR3: TGTGCCAGCGGGACTAGCGGGAGTGATAGGGAGACCCAGTACTTC. Translating gives CASGTSGSDRETQYF.

The genes are TRBV2 and TRBJ2-5; TRBD2 agrees at 7 bases. The CDR3 consists of 14 residues. Germline CDR1 SNHLY, CDR2 FYNNEI. J was trimmed by 2 bases and V by 3 bases; bases with no gene match: 3. CDR3 loop: CASSDTSEQETQYF. The DNA of the CDR3 is TGTGCCAGCAGTGACACTAGCGAGCAAGAGACCCAGTACTTC.

J is TRBJ2-7 and V is TRBV24-1; 8 nucleotides match TRBD1. Germline CDR1 is KGHDR and CDR2 is SFDVKD. After removal of 6 bases from V and 6 bases from J, the junction contained 6 bases not matched to a gene. This CDR3 is 13 amino acids long. The DNA for the CDR3 is TGTGCCACCAGTCCAGGACAGGGCTGCGAGCAGTACTTC. This gives the protein CATSPGQGCEQYF.

This chain links TRBV20-1 with TRBJ1-5; 7 bases map to TRBD1. In germline, CDR1 is DFQATT, CDR2 SNEGSKA (reference sequence). V lost 5 bases and J lost 3; bases outside the gene matches: 7. The CDR3 spans 14 residues. In nucleotides, the CDR3 is TGCAGTGCTCCGGAGACAGGGCTCAATCAGCCCCAGCATTTT. Its translation is CSAPETGLNQPQHF.

This chain joins TRBV20-1 and TRBJ1-1; 7 nucleotides match TRBD1. The CDR3 sequence is 13 residues long. The germline gives CDR1 DFQATT, CDR2 SNEGSKA (reference sequence). The V and J ends lost 2 bases and 5 bases, in that order; junction bases with no gene match: 5. CDR3 sequence reads: CSARRQGGTEAFF. CDR3 bases: TGCAGTGCTAGAAGACAGGGCGGTACTGAAGCTTTCTTT.

To note about this clonotype: Mismatch with germline at one junction end may stem from a read error. The genes are TRBV15 and TRBJ1-1; TRBD1 matches at 10 bases. The germline CDR1 and CDR2 sequences are LNHNV and YYDKDF (reference sequence). The CDR3 is 19 residues long. CDR3 sequence reads: CATSSSRSGQGLNEAETFF. The CDR3 bases are TGTGCCACCAGTAGCTCCAGGTCGGGACAGGGGTTGAATGAGGCTGAAACTTTCTTT.

In its sample, this clonotype was seen a few times. The chain recombines TRBV9 with TRBJ2-7, with 7 bases fitting TRBD2. This CDR3 has 15 amino acids. Trimming took 3 bases from V and 2 from J; bases not matched to a gene: 8. The germline V gene encodes CDR1 SGDLS and CDR2 YYNGEE. The CDR3 DNA reads TGTGCCAGCAGCGCCGGGTGGGGGGGAACCTACGAGCAGTACTTC. Translation: CASSAGWGGTYEQYF.

The V and J genes are TRBV19 and TRBJ2-7, with no clear D. The CDR3 extends over 14 amino acids. Trimming took off 5 bases at V and 0 bases at J, with 11 bases between the two ends. Germline loops: CDR1 LNHDA, CDR2 SQIVND (reference sequence). The CDR3 reads CASSVQESSYEQYF. DNA for the CDR3: TGTGCCAGTAGTGTGCAGGAGAGCTCCTACGAGCAGTACTTC.

The chain has TRBV2 and TRBJ1-1; D ambiguous. CDR1 is SNHLY, CDR2 FYNNEI, per germline. The CDR3 totals 13 residues. Trimming pared 6 bases from V and 1 base from J, leaving 9 bases between. CDR3 loop: CASRLDPNTEAFF. In nucleotides, the CDR3 is TGTGCCAGCAGACTCGACCCGAACACTGAAGCTTTCTTT.

This chain's CDR3 is CASSLAGTDNSPLHF. For the CDR3, the DNA is TGCGCCAGCAGCTTGGCGGGGACAGATAATTCACCCCTCCACTTT. The chain is built from TRBV5-1 and TRBJ1-6, with 7 bases fitting TRBD1. The germline CDR1 and CDR2 sequences are SGHRS and YFSETQ. This CDR3 is 15 amino acids long. Unmatched junction bases numbered 2, after V lost 0 bases and J lost 5 bases.

The chain combines TRBV2 with TRBJ2-4, with D possibly called TRBD1 or TRBD2 (5 bases each). The length of the CDR3 is 13 residues. V was pared by 6 bases and J by 1 base, with 7 bases between. Germline assignment: CDR1 SNHLY and CDR2 FYNNEI. The CDR3, as DNA: TGTGCCAGCAGCAGGGAGGCCAAAAACATTCAGTACTTC. Amino acids: CASSREAKNIQYF.

The V and J genes are TRBV7-3 and TRBJ1-1; TRBD1 aligns across 9 bases. Germline V gene lookup returns CDR1 SGHTA and CDR2 FQGTGA. This CDR3 spans 14 amino acids. Unmatched junction bases numbered 4, after V lost 1 base and J lost 7 bases. CDR3 protein: CASSLSRGQGEAFF. The DNA for the CDR3 is TGTGCCAGCAGCTTAAGTCGGGGACAGGGTGAAGCTTTCTTT.

The chain is built from TRBV12-3 or TRBV12-4 and TRBJ2-3; D gene uncertain. Deletions cut 6 bases from V and 6 bases from J, with 10 bases between. The CDR3 has 12 amino acids. The CDR3: CASRELEDTQYF. CDR3 DNA: TGTGCCAGCAGAGAACTCGAGGATACGCAGTATTTT.

The chain combines TRBV2 with TRBJ2-1; D is unresolved. Trimming cost V 3 bases and J 10 bases, with 13 bases left between them. This CDR3 comprises 13 residues. CDR1 is SNHLY, CDR2 FYNNEI, per germline. The CDR3 reads CASSDGPAYEQFF. Here the CDR3 DNA reads TGTGCCAGCAGTGATGGGCCTGCTTACGAGCAGTTCTTC. The full variable domain, in which reference TRBV2 and TRBJ2-1 provide the parts outside the CDR3, is EPEVTQTPSHQVTQMGQEVILRCVPISNHLYFYWYRQILGQKVEFLVSFYNNEISEKSEIFDDQFSVERPDGSNFTLKIRSTKLEDSAMYFCASSDGPAYEQFFGPGTRLTVL.

This chain joins TRBV5-8 and TRBJ1-5; possibly TRBD1 for D (6 bases). The CDR3 spans 15 residues. The V gene lost 0 bases and the J gene lost 3 bases, with 10 bases spanning the gap. Germline V CDR1 and CDR2: SGHTS, YDEGEE. CDR3 in amino acids: CASSLGQELNQPQHF. CDR3 nucleotide sequence: TGTGCCAGCAGCTTGGGACAGGAGCTCAATCAGCCCCAGCATTTT.

A single count supports this clonotype. The V and J genes are TRBV20-1 and TRBJ2-2; D is ambiguous. Trimming removed 8 bases at V and 3 bases at J, with 13 bases between. The germline gives CDR1 DFQATT, CDR2 SNEGSKA (reference sequence). The CDR3 spans 13 residues. The CDR3 coding sequence is TGCAGTACTTCACGAGAAGACACCGGGGAGCTGTTTTTT. Residues: CSTSREDTGELFF.

This clonotype has more than one count but fewer than ten. The gene calls are TRBV20-1 and TRBJ2-4; the D is unclear. V lost 1 base, J lost 6 bases, and 4 bases lay in between. The CDR3 extends over 11 amino acids. The germline CDR1 and CDR2 sequences are DFQATT and SNEGSKA (reference sequence). As DNA, the CDR3 is TGCAGTGCTAGAGTGGCAAACATTCAGTACTTC. Translating it yields CSARVANIQYF.

The chain recombines TRBV2 with TRBJ2-7; 9 bases map to TRBD1. The CDR3 is 14 residues long. The V and J ends lost 6 bases and 5 bases, in that order; junction bases with no gene match: 8. Germline V lookup: CDR1 SNHLY, CDR2 FYNNEI. The CDR3 sequence is CASSWGQGQDEQYF. DNA for the CDR3: TGTGCCAGCAGCTGGGGACAGGGTCAGGACGAGCAGTACTTC.

This clonotype occurred a few times. V gene TRBV11-2 combines with J gene TRBJ1-2; D possibly corresponds to TRBD1 (5 bases). The germline V gene encodes CDR1 SGHAT and CDR2 FQNNGV. V lost 5 bases to trimming and J lost 6 bases, with 22 bases between them. There are 16 residues in the CDR3. This chain's CDR3 is CASSPPSNAQGDGYTF. CDR3 in DNA: TGTGCCAGCAGCCCTCCCTCTAACGCCCAGGGTGATGGCTACACCTTC. Full variable domain (missing parts from reference TRBV11-2 and TRBJ1-2): EAGVAQSPRYKIIEKRQSVAFWCNPISGHATLYWYQQILGQGPKLLIQFQNNGVVDDSQLPKDRFSAERLKGVDSTLKIQPAKLEDSAVYLCASSPPSNAQGDGYTFGSGTRLTVV.

The J gene is TRBJ1-2, the V gene TRBV20-1; D call uncertain. The germline CDR1 and CDR2 sequences are DFQATT and SNEGSKA (reference sequence). Trimming took 0 bases from V and 8 from J, leaving 10 bases between them. CDR3 length equals 12 residues. This CDR3 reads CSARENAGGYTF. The CDR3, as DNA: TGCAGTGCTAGAGAGAACGCGGGAGGCTACACCTTC.